The rows below give T cell receptor beta chains drawn from one sample of a study of blood T cell repertoires in COVID-19. The repertoire was sequenced with immunoSEQ multiplex PCR; TCRdb's copy has only in-frame clones and lacks some. Among 85,000 to 90,000 clones listed, under 95% were seen once. Sequencing used peripheral blood. The receptors come from a human donor with active COVID-19. The donor label of this sample is uncertain. CDR3s include the opening cysteine and the closing phenylalanine or tryptophan. A D gene is named only where the DNA matches it firmly. A row's size may be missing; if present it is once, few, many or a size class.

clone size | D gene | J gene | V gene | CDR3 protein | CDR3 DNA
once | . | TRBJ1-2 | TRBV7-2 | CASSLGLPYGYTF | TGTGCCAGCAGCTTGGGACTCCCCTATGGCTACACCTTC
. | TRBD1 | TRBJ2-7 | TRBV13 | CASSLEQGFHEQYF | TGTGCCAGCAGCTTAGAACAGGGGTTTCACGAGCAGTACTTC
. | . | TRBJ2-1 | TRBV12-5 | CASGLVIGGPYNEQFF | TGTGCTAGTGGTTTGGTAATCGGGGGGCCCTACAATGAGCAGTTCTTC
once | TRBD1 | TRBJ1-3 | TRBV10-2 | CASQGENTIYF | TGCGCCAGTCAGGGGGAAAACACCATATATTTT
. | TRBD1 | TRBJ1-1 | TRBV19 | CASRRDRVRSEAFF | TGTGCCAGTAGACGCGACAGGGTAAGGTCTGAAGCTTTCTTT
. | . | TRBJ1-5 | TRBV28 | CASIKIVQGGSRLQPQHF | TGTGCCAGCATCAAAATCGTCCAGGGTGGCAGTAGATTGCAGCCCCAGCATTTT
. | . | TRBJ1-5 | TRBV6-1 | CASSEVRIEQPQHF | TGTGCCAGCAGTGAAGTGAGAATCGAACAGCCCCAGCATTTT
. | . | TRBJ2-6 | TRBV18 | CASSIQGPEAGANVLTF | TGTGCCAGCTCCATACAGGGCCCCGAGGCTGGGGCCAACGTCCTGACTTTC
. | . | TRBJ2-7 | TRBV23-1 | CASSPRGFSYEQYF | TGCGCCAGCAGTCCCCGGGGGTTTTCCTACGAGCAGTACTTC
. | . | TRBJ2-3 | TRBV7-9 | CASSLATGGVTDTQYF | TGTGCCAGCAGCTTAGCGACGGGCGGGGTCACAGATACGCAGTATTTT
. | . | TRBJ2-2 | TRBV7-2 | CASSPRTANTGELFF | TGTGCCAGCAGCCCGCGGACTGCGAACACCGGGGAGCTGTTTTTT
. | . | TRBJ1-2 | TRBV7-9 | CASSLAPGAGPNYGYTF | TGTGCCAGCAGCTTAGCCCCTGGGGCAGGACCTAACTATGGCTACACCTTC
. | . | TRBJ1-5 | TRBV19 | CASSYSNQPQHF | TGTGCCAGTTCGTATAGCAATCAGCCCCAGCATTTT
. | . | TRBJ2-7 | TRBV10-3 | CATRAGVLYEQYF | TGTGCGACAAGGGCAGGGGTTCTATACGAGCAGTACTTC
. | . | TRBJ1-4 | TRBV11-1 | CASSLRRTNEKLFF | TGTGCCAGCAGCTTACGGAGAACTAATGAAAAACTGTTTTTT
. | . | TRBJ2-7 | TRBV6-6 | CASSSPTPNEQYF | TGTGCCAGCAGTTCCCCCACTCCCAACGAGCAGTACTTC
. | . | TRBJ2-7 | TRBV10-3 | CAIAPQEIPSYEQYF | TGTGCCATCGCCCCACAGGAGATACCTTCCTACGAGCAGTACTTC
. | TRBD2 | TRBJ2-1 | TRBV5-1 | CASSTGLAGGGPYNEQFF | TGCGCCAGCAGCACCGGACTAGCGGGGGGAGGGCCCTACAATGAGCAGTTCTTC
. | . | TRBJ2-4 | TRBV5-1 | CASSLTGGQNIQYF | TGCGCCAGCAGCTTGACCGGGGGGCAAAACATTCAGTACTTC
. | . | TRBJ1-6 | TRBV5-8 | CASTYREVNSPLHF | TGTGCCAGCACCTACAGGGAAGTTAATTCACCCCTCCACTTT
once | . | TRBJ1-3 | TRBV10-3 | CAISERRVVLAGNTIYF | TGTGCCATCAGTGAGAGGCGGGTGGTATTAGCCGGAAACACCATATATTTT
. | TRBD1 | TRBJ2-7 | TRBV5-1 | CASSSMTGTREQYF | TGCGCCAGCAGCTCAATGACAGGGACGAGGGAGCAGTACTTC
. | TRBD2 | TRBJ2-3 | TRBV28 | CASSLWAGGEDTQYF | TGTGCCAGCAGTTTATGGGCGGGGGGGGAGGATACGCAGTATTTT
. | TRBD1 | TRBJ1-3 | TRBV6-6 | CASSWSTGSGNTIYF | TGTGCCAGCAGCTGGTCGACAGGGAGCGGAAACACCATATATTTT
. | TRBD1 | TRBJ1-6 | TRBV6-5 | CASRGTGEVSPLHF | TGTGCCAGCAGAGGGACAGGGGAGGTTTCACCCCTCCACTTT
. | TRBD2 | TRBJ2-7 | TRBV5-8 | CASSRTSGGTYEQYF | TGTGCCAGCAGCAGGACTAGCGGGGGGACCTACGAGCAGTACTTC
. | . | TRBJ1-1 | TRBV28 | CASRRVLRTEAFF | TGTGCCAGCAGGCGGGTTTTACGCACTGAAGCTTTCTTT
. | . | TRBJ1-1 | TRBV7-2 | CASSADLNTEAFF | TGTGCCAGCAGTGCAGACTTGAACACTGAAGCTTTCTTT
. | TRBD1 | TRBJ2-1 | TRBV7-9 | CASSLGTGDFYEQFF | TGTGCCAGCAGCTTAGGGACAGGGGATTTCTATGAGCAGTTCTTC
few | TRBD2 | TRBJ2-5 | TRBV7-6 | CASSLDTSGHQETQYF | TGTGCCAGCAGCTTAGACACTAGCGGGCACCAAGAGACCCAGTACTTC
. | TRBD1 | TRBJ1-4 | TRBV2 | CASSRLRQGTGEKLFF | TGTGCCAGCAGTCGTTTAAGACAGGGAACGGGGGAAAAACTGTTTTTT
. | . | TRBJ1-1 | TRBV6-4 | CASRRLGGNTEAFF | TGTGCCAGCAGGCGTCTGGGAGGGAACACTGAAGCTTTCTTT
. | TRBD1 | TRBJ2-7 | TRBV5-4 | CASSLGTGGSYEQYF | TGTGCCAGCAGCTTGGGCACAGGGGGTAGCTACGAGCAGTACTTC
. | TRBD1 | TRBJ2-7 | TRBV2 | CASKRGPNEQYF | TGTGCCAGCAAGAGGGGGCCCAACGAGCAGTACTTC
. | . | TRBJ2-7 | TRBV7-5 | CVRSWGGGLRSYEQYF | TGTGTCAGAAGCTGGGGAGGGGGGCTAAGGTCCTACGAGCAGTACTTC
. | . | TRBJ1-4 | TRBV5-1 | CASSLGGLTNEKLFF | TGCGCCAGCAGCTTGGGAGGACTAACTAATGAAAAACTGTTTTTT
. | . | TRBJ1-2 | TRBV5-4 | CASSLEGLGTRGYTF | TGTGCCAGCAGCTTGGAAGGACTGGGTACCCGTGGCTACACCTTC
. | . | TRBJ2-5 | TRBV2 | CASRDRSFRAQETQYF | TGTGCCAGCAGAGACCGGAGCTTTCGAGCCCAAGAGACCCAGTACTTC
. | . | TRBJ2-5 | TRBV7-8 | CASSPGTGEKTQYF | TGTGCCAGCAGCCCTGGGACTGGAGAGAAGACCCAGTACTTC
. | TRBD1 | TRBJ1-5 | TRBV15 | CATSIPGGKPQHF | TGTGCCACCAGCATACCAGGGGGAAAGCCCCAGCATTTT
. | . | TRBJ1-2 | TRBV4-3 | CASSPNVRTESTIYGYTF | TGCGCCAGCAGCCCCAACGTCCGGACAGAAAGTACAATCTATGGCTACACCTTC
. | TRBD1 | TRBJ2-7 | TRBV19 | CASRDHDRDRSYEQYF | TGTGCCAGTAGGGACCACGACCGGGACAGGTCCTACGAGCAGTACTTC
once | TRBD1 | TRBJ2-5 | TRBV4-2 | CASSQAGAGGAEETQYF | TGTGCCAGCAGCCAAGCCGGGGCAGGGGGCGCGGAAGAGACCCAGTACTTC
. | TRBD1 | TRBJ1-2 | TRBV7-9 | CASTSPDRGGGYTF | TGTGCCAGCACCTCACCCGACAGGGGAGGGGGCTACACCTTC
. | TRBD2 | TRBJ2-1 | TRBV9 | CASSPLLAGGNEQFF | TGTGCCAGCAGCCCCCTCCTAGCGGGGGGGAATGAGCAGTTCTTC
. | TRBD1 | TRBJ2-5 | TRBV6-5 | CASRSTGVETQYF | TGTGCCAGCAGGAGCACAGGGGTAGAGACCCAGTACTTC